This TCR beta chain was found in a study of CD8+ T cells in alopecia areata. Study-wide findings and caveats: Whereas mice showed it more clearly, TCR sharing across patients was murkier, possibly because of HLA. Expanded CD8+ clones among the top 100, and scalp clonality, were significantly decreased by tofacitinib.

This clone turned up a few times. What it recognizes is unknown. Extracted from the samples, RNA was reverse transcribed into cDNA to serve as the sequencing template. Using immunoSEQ multiplex PCR, the repertoire was profiled, and TCRdb retains in-frame clones only, with some absent. The repertoire holds about 270,000 clones, 50% to 75% seen once, with 0.75% to 0.95% in the top ten. As for treatment: oral pan-JAK inhibitor, 5-10 mg twice daily. This CDR3 is built from 14 residues. V trimming: 5 bases; J trimming: 3 bases; junction bases outside the gene matches: 4. CDR1 SGHRS and CDR2 YFSETQ come from the germline V gene.

The source of this sequence is a human donor with alopecia areata. The V call is TRBV5-1, the J call TRBJ2-2; 7 nucleotides agree with TRBD1. The source material was CD4+ T cells sorted from blood, sampled between weeks 51 and 54, from a patient treated with tofacitinib. CDR3 sequence (DNA): TGCGCCAGCAGTTTTGGACAGGACACCGGGGAGCTGTTTTTT. Amino acids: CASSFGQDTGELFF.